One and the same sample provided the 23 T cell receptor beta chains below, sequenced in a study of T-cell reconstitution after alpha-beta-depleted transplantation in children. The authors prepared the TCRbeta library with unique molecular identifiers. MiXCR, applied by TCRdb to the PCR reads, yields one record per CDR3 protein. This sample yields around 380,000 distinct CDR3 sequences, of which around 9.9% are seen a single time; 4.5% to 6% belongs to the top ten. The sequencing used PBMCs from the stem cell graft donor, collected from the stem cell graft. The receptors stem from a human donor who donated a stem cell graft to a child with acute myeloid leukemia.

The gene calls are TRBV20-1 and TRBJ2-7, with a tentative D call TRBD2 (5 bases). V shed 2 bases and J shed 3 bases, with 11 bases lying between them. The CDR3 extends over 13 amino acids. Germline CDR1 and CDR2: DFQATT and SNEGSKA (reference sequence). The CDR3 region has the DNA TGCAGTGCTAGAAGCGGAGCCCTCTACGAGCAGTACTTC. It encodes CSARSGALYEQYF.

J is TRBJ2-7 and V is TRBV6-2 or TRBV6-3, with 7 nucleotides matching TRBD2. CDR1 is MNHEY and CDR2 is SVGEGT in the germline V gene. The CDR3 spans 12 residues. V shed 8 bases, J shed 13 bases, and the junction held 14 bases outside the gene matches. The CDR3 DNA sequence: TGTGCCAGCGAAGGCGGAAGGACTAGTCCTTACTTC. It specifies CASEGGRTSPYF.

The sample holds many counts of this clonotype. This chain uses TRBV7-2 with TRBJ2-2, with 10 bases identical to TRBD1. The V and J ends lost 8 bases and 0 bases, in that order; junction bases with no gene match: 3. This CDR3 has 15 residues. From germline, CDR1 is SGHTA and CDR2 FQGNSA. DNA of the CDR3: TGTGCCAGCCGACAGGGGGCACCGAACACCGGGGAGCTGTTTTTT. Its translation is CASRQGAPNTGELFF.

A few counts support this clonotype. The chain couples TRBV18 to TRBJ2-2, with 11 bases matching TRBD1. This CDR3 contains 16 residues. Germline V gene data show CDR1 as KGHSH and CDR2 as LQKENI. Trimming at V came to 4 bases and at J to 6 bases, leaving 7 bases not matched to a gene. The CDR3 sequence: CASSRPDRGRPGELFF. Here the CDR3 DNA reads TGTGCCAGCTCACGCCCGGACAGGGGGCGCCCCGGGGAGCTGTTTTTT.

The V call is TRBV12-3 or TRBV12-4, the J call TRBJ2-3; 8 bases line up with TRBD1. The V gene end was trimmed by 1 base and the J gene end by 4 bases; junction bases not matched to a gene: 1. The CDR3 is 14 residues long. CDR3 sequence: CASSLGTGPDTQYF. The CDR3 coding sequence is TGTGCCAGCAGTTTAGGGACAGGGCCAGATACGCAGTATTTT.

This clonotype was detected a few times. The V gene is TRBV6-5, the J gene TRBJ1-5; maybe TRBD1 (5 bases). This CDR3 is built from 12 residues. CDR1 and CDR2 from the germline V gene are MNHEY and SVGAGI. The germline V and J ends were trimmed by 8 bases and 7 bases, with 12 bases remaining between them. The CDR3 sequence: CASGGLGQPQHF. The CDR3 DNA is TGTGCCAGCGGGGGACTAGGGCAGCCCCAGCATTTT.

The sample holds a few counts of this clonotype. The chain recombines TRBV2 with TRBJ2-1; the D gene is possibly TRBD2 (7 bases). The CDR3 runs 20 residues. Trimming took off 5 bases at V and 0 bases at J, with 26 bases between the two ends. Germline values: CDR1 SNHLY, CDR2 FYNNEI. The CDR3 sequence: CASSLPSGGGHQSSYNEQFF. CDR3 nucleotides: TGTGCCAGCAGTCTCCCCTCTGGCGGGGGACACCAGAGCTCCTACAATGAGCAGTTCTTC.

The chain couples TRBV5-5 to TRBJ1-2, with 9 bases lining up with TRBD1. Trimming removed 1 base from V and 7 bases from J; junction bases left unmatched: 2. Germline CDR1 SGHKS, CDR2 YYEKEE (reference sequence). The CDR3 is 13 residues long. As DNA, the CDR3 is TGTGCCAGCAGCTTGAGGACAGGGGTTGGCTACACCTTC. The encoded protein is CASSLRTGVGYTF.

This clonotype occurred many times. The chain recombines TRBV7-6 with TRBJ1-4; TRBD1 matches at 7 bases. Trimming took 1 base from V and 2 from J; bases not matched to a gene: 1. The length of the CDR3 is 15 residues. Germline loops: CDR1 SGHVS, CDR2 FNYEAQ. CDR3 in DNA: TGTGCCAGCAGCTTAGAGGGGGCTACTAATGAAAAACTGTTTTTT. Its protein is CASSLEGATNEKLFF. The whole variable domain, remainder taken from reference TRBV7-6 and TRBJ1-4, is GAGVSQSPRYKVTKRGQDVALRCDPISGHVSLYWYRQALGQGPEFLTYFNYEAQQDKSGLPNDRFSAERPEGSISTLTIQRTEQRDSAMYRCASSLEGATNEKLFFGSGTQLSVL.

Many counts were recorded for this clonotype. This rearrangement joins TRBV5-1 to TRBJ2-7, with 7 bases matching TRBD1. CDR3 length equals 15 residues. J was trimmed by 6 bases and V by 3 bases; bases with no gene match: 12. Germline V gene sequence: CDR1 SGHRS, CDR2 YFSETQ. The CDR3 nucleotides read TGCGCCAGCAGCTCAAGAACAGGGGTAGTAGGCGAGCAGTACTTC. It specifies CASSSRTGVVGEQYF.

In its sample, this clonotype was seen a few times. Here the CDR3 reads CASSLVWTANEKLFF. CDR3 coding DNA: TGTGCCAGCAGCTTAGTTTGGACAGCTAATGAAAAACTGTTTTTT. The chain recombines TRBV7-2 with TRBJ1-4; a possible D gene is TRBD1 (6 bases). Trimming left V 1 base short and J 3 bases short, with 9 bases between. Germline V CDR1 and CDR2: SGHTA, FQGNSA. This CDR3 region has 15 residues. The whole variable domain, remainder taken from reference TRBV7-2 and TRBJ1-4, is GAGVSQSPSNKVTEKGKDVELRCDPISGHTALYWYRQSLGQGLEFLIYFQGNSAPDKSGLPSDRFSAERTGGSVSTLTIQRTQQEDSAVYLCASSLVWTANEKLFFGSGTQLSVL.

This clonotype appeared many times. The chain links TRBV5-1 to TRBJ1-5, with D possibly being TRBD1 (6 bases). The V and J ends lost 4 bases and 7 bases respectively, with 15 bases between them. Germline assignment: CDR1 SGHRS and CDR2 YFSETQ. CDR3 length equals 14 residues. The CDR3 coding sequence is TGCGCCAGCAGCCCCCGGGGGGGGCAACAGCCCCAGCATTTT. This translates into CASSPRGGQQPQHF.

This clonotype was recorded a few times. V is TRBV3-1 and J is TRBJ2-5; D may be TRBD1 (6 bases). This CDR3 is built from 15 residues. CDR1 and CDR2 (germline): LGHDT, YNNKEL (reference sequence). The ends were cut back, 4 bases at V and 5 bases at J, with 17 bases in the middle. CDR3 sequence reads: CASSPGAGAGETQYF. CDR3 in DNA: TGTGCCAGCAGCCCCGGGGCAGGGGCCGGGGAGACCCAGTACTTC.

There are a few counts of this clonotype. V gene TRBV7-2 combines with J gene TRBJ2-5, with D possibly matching TRBD2 (5 bases). Germline lookup yields CDR1 SGHTA and CDR2 FQGNSA. The CDR3 extends over 13 amino acids. The V and J ends lost 8 bases and 0 bases respectively, with 10 bases between them. CDR3 sequence (DNA): TGTGCCAGCTCTACGGGGTACCAAGAGACCCAGTACTTC. Its translation is CASSTGYQETQYF.

The chain has TRBV6-1 and TRBJ2-4, with 9 bases fitting TRBD1. The trim removed 4 bases at V and 7 bases at J, leaving 5 bases unmatched. From germline, CDR1 is MNHNS and CDR2 SASEGT. This CDR3 is built from 14 residues. This chain's CDR3 is CASSGTGAVNIQYF. The CDR3 DNA follows: TGTGCCAGCAGTGGGACAGGGGCGGTGAACATTCAGTACTTC.

This clonotype came up a few times. J is TRBJ2-5 and V is TRBV6-5, with D perhaps TRBD1 or TRBD2 (5 bases each). Trimming shortened V by 0 bases and J by 1 base, and 9 bases separated the two germline ends. The CDR3 covers 15 residues. CDR1 and CDR2 from the germline V gene are MNHEY and SVGAGI. The CDR3 sequence: CASSYSGEGQETQYF. Written as DNA, the CDR3 is TGTGCCAGCAGTTACTCGGGGGAAGGCCAAGAGACCCAGTACTTC.

This rearrangement joins TRBV7-2 to TRBJ1-6, with D uncertain. Trimming shortened V by 2 bases and J by 0 bases, and 8 bases separated the two germline ends. CDR3 length equals 16 residues. Germline CDR1 is SGHTA and CDR2 is FQGNSA. CDR3 sequence: CASSLLIGSYNSPLHF. Written as DNA, the CDR3 is TGTGCCAGCAGCTTACTGATTGGCTCCTATAATTCACCCCTCCACTTT.

This clonotype has only a few counts. The chain couples TRBV12-3 or TRBV12-4 to TRBJ1-3, with 7 bases fitting TRBD1. V gave up 5 bases and J gave up 0 bases; unmatched junction bases: 4. CDR3 length: 15 residues. The CDR3 reads CASSDDRDSGNTIYF. The CDR3 DNA sequence: TGTGCCAGCAGTGATGACAGGGACTCTGGAAACACCATATATTTT.

The CDR3 nucleotides are TGCAGTGCTAGAGATGGAGGGGGGGCTTGGGATGAGCAGTTCTTC. It is translated as CSARDGGGAWDEQFF. The chain carries TRBV20-1 and TRBJ2-1, with D possibly TRBD2 on 7 matching bases. The CDR3 covers 15 residues. CDR1 is DFQATT and CDR2 is SNEGSKA in the germline V gene (reference sequence). V was pared by 0 bases and J by 8 bases, with 17 bases between.

This clonotype was recorded at least ten times. The J gene is TRBJ2-5, the V gene TRBV5-8; 8 nucleotides match TRBD2. Germline values: CDR1 SGHTS, CDR2 YDEGEE. The CDR3 spans 15 residues. J lost 5 bases, V lost 4 bases, and 10 bases had no gene match. CDR3 bases: TGTGCCAGCAGCAGGAGCGGGGGCGGGTATGAGACCCAGTACTTC. Translated: CASSRSGGGYETQYF. Complete variable domain (other parts from reference TRBV5-8 and TRBJ2-5): EAGVTQSPTHLIKTRGQQATLRCSPISGHTSVYWYQQALGLGLQFLLWYDEGEERNRGNFPPRFSGRQFPNYSSELNVNALELEDSALYLCASSRSGGGYETQYFGPGTRLLVL.

This clonotype was observed a few times. V usage is TRBV29-1 and J usage is TRBJ2-2; 11 bases match TRBD1. V was clipped by 4 bases and J by 6 bases; unmatched bases: 4. This CDR3 is 14 amino acids long. The germline V gene has CDR1 SQVTM and CDR2 ANQGSEA. The CDR3 DNA follows: TGCAGCGTTGTGGACAGGGGGCGATCCGGGGAGCTGTTTTTT. The encoded protein is CSVVDRGRSGELFF.

The chain has TRBV27 and TRBJ2-7, with 8 bases identical to TRBD1. This CDR3 is 14 amino acids long. J lost 2 bases, V lost 7 bases, and 7 bases had no gene match. Germline V gene sequence: CDR1 MNHEY, CDR2 SMNVEV (reference sequence). The CDR3 loop is CASKKGQGPYEQYV. CDR3 coding DNA: TGTGCCAGCAAAAAAGGACAGGGCCCCTACGAGCAGTACGTC.

This clonotype was seen at least ten times. The rearrangement uses TRBV19 and TRBJ1-5; D not resolved. CDR1 is LNHDA and CDR2 is SQIVND in the germline V gene (reference sequence). This CDR3 is built from 12 residues. V was cut by 4 bases and J by 0 bases, with 1 base left in between. The CDR3 coding sequence is TGTGCCAGTAGTAATAGCAATCAGCCCCAGCATTTT. Translating it yields CASSNSNQPQHF.